One and the same sample provided the 26 T cell receptor beta chains below, sequenced in a study of T cell responses to AZD1222 COVID-19 vaccine. The method was immunoSEQ multiplex PCR; TCRdb's version includes in-frame clones alone and lacks a portion of them. Of roughly 99,000 clones detected, about 89% appear once; the ten largest clones hold roughly 8%. Material: peripheral blood, obtained 28 days after the second AZD1222 dose. These TCRs come from an adult who received the AZD1222 COVID-19 vaccine.

This chain connects TRBV28 to TRBJ1-6; D uncertain. Between the trimmed V and J ends, which lost 8 bases and 9 bases, there was a span of 17 bases. Per the germline V gene, CDR1 is MDHEN and CDR2 is SYDVKM. CDR3 size: 14 residues. In DNA form, the CDR3 reads TGTGCCAGCGGGTCAAGGGTGGTTGTTTCACCCCTCCACTTT. The encoded protein is CASGSRVVVSPLHF.

This clone turned up a few times. The V call is TRBV10-1, the J call TRBJ2-7; TRBD2 agrees at 10 bases. From germline, CDR1 is WNHNN and CDR2 SYGVQD (reference sequence). The CDR3 runs 15 residues. V gave up 6 bases and J gave up 2 bases; unmatched junction bases: 7. CDR3 residues: CASRLVAGGTYEQYF. The CDR3 DNA is TGCGCCAGCAGATTAGTAGCGGGAGGCACCTACGAGCAGTACTTC.

The chain has TRBV3-1 (or the pseudogene TRBV3-2) and TRBJ1-4, with D maybe TRBD1 (6 bases). This CDR3 is built from 15 residues. Trimming took off 2 bases at V and 8 bases at J, with 15 bases between the two ends. The V gene's germline CDR1 is LGHDT and CDR2 YNNKEL (reference sequence). CDR3: CASSQPGTRNEKLFF. The CDR3 nucleotides are TGTGCCAGCAGCCAACCCGGGACAAGAAACGAAAAACTGTTTTTT.

J is TRBJ2-7 and V is TRBV15; D is possibly TRBD1 (5 bases). The CDR3 runs to 14 residues. From germline, CDR1 is LNHNV and CDR2 YYDKDF (reference sequence). The germline V and J ends were trimmed by 1 base and 2 bases, with 9 bases remaining between them. CDR3 region: CATSRGGSAYEQYF. CDR3 in DNA: TGTGCCACCAGCAGAGGGGGCTCTGCCTACGAGCAGTACTTC.

This clone was found a few times. The V and J genes are TRBV2 and TRBJ1-5; maybe TRBD1 (6 bases). CDR3 length equals 16 residues. V shed 3 bases and J shed 7 bases, with 19 bases lying between them. The germline V gene encodes CDR1 SNHLY and CDR2 FYNNEI. CDR3 nucleotides: TGTGCCAGCAGTGACCAAACAGGGTCTGGCGGACAGCCCCAGCATTTT. Amino acids: CASSDQTGSGGQPQHF. Supplemented by reference TRBV2 and TRBJ1-5, the full variable domain reads EPEVTQTPSHQVTQMGQEVILRCVPISNHLYFYWYRQILGQKVEFLVSFYNNEISEKSEIFDDQFSVERPDGSNFTLKIRSTKLEDSAMYFCASSDQTGSGGQPQHFGDGTRLSIL.

This sequence joins TRBV5-1 and TRBJ2-7; TRBD1 agrees at 10 bases. The CDR3 spans 14 residues. CDR1 and CDR2 (germline): SGHRS, YFSETQ. V trimming: 0 bases; J trimming: 5 bases; junction bases outside the gene matches: 2. CDR3 DNA: TGCGCCAGCAGCTTGGCGGGACAGGGGAACGAGCAGTACTTC. Its protein is CASSLAGQGNEQYF.

This clone was seen a handful of times. This rearrangement joins TRBV2 to TRBJ2-1; D is uncertain. V was trimmed by 2 bases and J by 3 bases, leaving 8 bases between them. Germline CDR1 is SNHLY and CDR2 is FYNNEI. The CDR3 totals 14 residues. In nucleotides, the CDR3 is TGTGCCAGCAGTGAAATGGGGTTCTACAATGAGCAGTTCTTC. Its translation: CASSEMGFYNEQFF.

Remarks on this clone: Other nucleotide sequences in the sample specify the same CDR3. The genes are TRBV19 and TRBJ1-3; D ambiguous. With 6 bases removed from V and 0 bases from J, the gap between germline ends came to 9 bases. The CDR3 is 14 residues long. Germline loops: CDR1 LNHDA, CDR2 SQIVND (reference sequence). This CDR3 reads CASRKGASGNTIYF. The CDR3 coding sequence is TGTGCCAGTAGGAAAGGAGCCTCTGGAAACACCATATATTTT.

This chain connects TRBV9 to TRBJ2-7; 13 nucleotides line up with TRBD2. CDR1 and CDR2 from the germline V gene are SGDLS and YYNGEE. The CDR3 is made up of 15 amino acids. J gave up 5 bases and V 4 bases, and 6 bases lay outside the gene matches. DNA for the CDR3: TGTGCCAGCAGCACGTCCGGGACTAGCGGGAACGAGCAGTACTTC. Translating gives CASSTSGTSGNEQYF.

The chain has TRBV6-2 or TRBV6-3 and TRBJ1-1; maybe TRBD1 (5 bases). V was clipped by 0 bases and J by 6 bases, with 11 bases between them. The germline V gene encodes CDR1 MNHEY and CDR2 SVGEGT. The length of the CDR3 is 14 residues. The CDR3 coding sequence is TGTGCCAGCAGTTACTCGGGGGGAGGCTCTGAAGCTTTCTTT. Amino acids: CASSYSGGGSEAFF.

The rearrangement uses TRBV19 and TRBJ2-1; D might be TRBD1 or TRBD2, each matching 5 bases. Germline CDR1 and CDR2: LNHDA and SQIVND (reference sequence). The V end was cut by 5 bases, the J end by 7 bases, with 18 bases between. The CDR3 has 15 amino acids. The CDR3 spells CASSPGAGARNEQFF. The CDR3 DNA sequence: TGTGCCAGTAGTCCCGGGGCGGGCGCTCGTAATGAGCAGTTCTTC.

This clone was counted between two and nine times. This rearrangement joins TRBV9 to TRBJ1-1; the D is unclear. The V and J ends lost 0 bases and 1 base respectively, with 10 bases between them. CDR1 is SGDLS and CDR2 is YYNGEE in the germline V gene. The CDR3 length is 15 residues. The CDR3 nucleotides read TGTGCCAGCAGCGTAGGTTCCCTTGGGAACACTGAAGCTTTCTTT. Protein product: CASSVGSLGNTEAFF.

The chain uses TRBV6-5 and TRBJ2-7, with TRBD2 matching over 12 bases. Germline lookup yields CDR1 MNHEY and CDR2 SVGAGI. J lost 4 bases, V lost 8 bases, and 3 bases had no gene match. CDR3 length: 13 residues. In DNA form, the CDR3 reads TGTGCCAGCGGCGGACTAGCGGGATACGAGCAGTACTTC. It codes for CASGGLAGYEQYF.

CDR3 sequence (DNA): TGTGCCAGCAACTTGGGCAACACTGAAGCTTTCTTT. Protein sequence: CASNLGNTEAFF. The chain combines TRBV7-8 with TRBJ1-1; D unclear. V lost 7 bases and J 2 bases, leaving 8 bases between the germline ends. This CDR3 is 12 amino acids long. CDR1 and CDR2 from the germline V gene are SGHVS and FQNEAQ.

The chain links TRBV25-1 to TRBJ2-1; D unclear. Germline V lookup: CDR1 MGHDK, CDR2 SYGVNS. This CDR3 is 15 amino acids long. The V end lost 6 bases, the J end lost 0 bases, and 12 bases lay between the germline ends. Written as DNA, the CDR3 is TGTGCCAGCAGATCCGACGAAAGCTCCTACAATGAGCAGTTCTTC. Residues: CASRSDESSYNEQFF.

The V gene is TRBV6-6, the J gene TRBJ2-1; D gene ambiguous. Germline CDR1 reads MNHNY; CDR2 reads SVGAGI (reference sequence). There are 11 residues in the CDR3. V lost 5 bases, J lost 7 bases, and 6 bases lay in between. CDR3 nucleotide sequence: TGTGCCAGCAGTCCGAGGAATGAGCAGTTCTTC. Protein: CASSPRNEQFF.

The CDR3 coding sequence is TGTGCCAGCAGTTACTCAGGTGATAGCAATCAGCCCCAGCATTTT. It is translated as CASSYSGDSNQPQHF. The chain carries TRBV6-5 and TRBJ1-5; D is undetermined. The CDR3 loop spans 15 amino acids. Trimming removed 0 bases at V and 0 bases at J, with 6 bases between. Per germline, CDR1 MNHEY and CDR2 SVGAGI.

The table lists this clone with a count of one. The V and J genes are TRBV11-2 and TRBJ2-1; D call uncertain. This CDR3 comprises 16 residues. Germline loops: CDR1 SGHAT, CDR2 FQNNGV. V was cut by 6 bases and J by 0 bases, with 15 bases left in between. As DNA, the CDR3 is TGTGCCAGCAGTCTTAGCAGGATGAGCTCCTACAATGAGCAGTTCTTC. This gives the protein CASSLSRMSSYNEQFF.

The V gene is TRBV10-3, the J gene TRBJ1-2; 11 bases map to TRBD1. Germline V lookup: CDR1 ENHRY, CDR2 SYGVKD. The CDR3 is 15 residues long. With 7 bases clipped from V and 5 bases from J, the junction kept 9 bases outside the gene matches. CDR3 in amino acids: CAIKGQGVVGYGYTF. DNA for the CDR3: TGTGCCATCAAGGGACAGGGGGTAGTAGGGTATGGCTACACCTTC.

CDR3 DNA sequence: TGTGCCAGCAGCCCTAGACAGTCTTACTATGGCTACACCTTC. Translated: CASSPRQSYYGYTF. This chain joins TRBV5-8 and TRBJ1-2; tentative D call: TRBD1 (5 bases). Between the trimmed V and J ends, which lost 4 bases and 3 bases, there was a span of 13 bases. This CDR3 is built from 14 residues. CDR1 and CDR2 from the germline V gene are SGHTS and YDEGEE.

The chain combines TRBV5-6 with TRBJ2-7; D is unresolved. CDR3 length: 13 amino acids. CDR1 is SGHDT and CDR2 is YYEEEE in the germline V gene. V lost 4 bases and J lost 3, with 11 bases in between. The CDR3 sequence: CASSPPFRYEQYF. The DNA of the CDR3 is TGTGCCAGCAGCCCACCCTTTCGCTACGAGCAGTACTTC. The full variable domain, rest sourced from reference TRBV5-6 and TRBJ2-7, is DAGVTQSPTHLIKTRGQQVTLRCSPKSGHDTVSWYQQALGQGPQFIFQYYEEEERQRGNFPDRFSGHQFPNYSSELNVNALLLGDSALYLCASSPPFRYEQYFGPGTRLTVT.

This clone was picked up a small number of times. This chain connects TRBV7-8 to TRBJ1-4; no definite D call. In germline, CDR1 is SGHVS, CDR2 FQNEAQ. CDR3 length equals 16 residues. V shed 1 base and J shed 4 bases, with 13 bases lying between them. CDR3 in DNA: TGTGCCAGCAGCTTAGGGACGGCGTTGGGTAATGAAAAACTGTTTTTT. It codes for CASSLGTALGNEKLFF.

V is TRBV6-1 and J is TRBJ2-7; the match to TRBD1 covers 12 bases. Germline V gives CDR1 MNHNS, CDR2 SASEGT. V lost 4 bases, J lost 4 bases, and 20 bases stayed unmatched. CDR3 length: 20 residues. CDR3: CASSADGTGGLAGIRYEQYF. CDR3 in DNA: TGTGCCAGCAGTGCCGATGGGACAGGGGGCCTAGCGGGTATCAGGTACGAGCAGTACTTC.

The V and J genes are TRBV9 and TRBJ2-1, with D perhaps TRBD2 (6 bases). The CDR3 has 16 residues. CDR1 and CDR2 from the germline V gene are SGDLS and YYNGEE. V was pared by 3 bases and J by 7 bases, with 20 bases between. Here the CDR3 DNA reads TGTGCCAGCAGCGCGAACCGGGAGAATCTAAAGAATGAGCAGTTCTTC. It specifies CASSANRENLKNEQFF.

V is TRBV28 and J is TRBJ2-1, with TRBD2 matching over 8 bases. Germline CDR1 is MDHEN and CDR2 is SYDVKM. The CDR3 spans 16 residues. V lost 8 bases to trimming and J lost 7 bases; unmatched junction nucleotides: 16. The CDR3, as DNA: TGTGCCAGCGGGTCTGTCGCGGGGGGCCTCGGGAATGAGCAGTTCTTC. Translating gives CASGSVAGGLGNEQFF.

The chain combines TRBV19 with TRBJ1-3; 7 bases align to TRBD1. CDR3 length equals 19 residues. Germline assignment: CDR1 LNHDA and CDR2 SQIVND (reference sequence). Trimming took 10 bases from V and 3 from J; bases not matched to a gene: 24. The CDR3 spells CATEPLRTGDLSGGNTIYF. In nucleotides, the CDR3 is TGTGCCACCGAGCCCCTGCGGACAGGCGACCTGTCCGGTGGAAACACCATATATTTT. Full variable domain (remainder filled in from reference TRBV19 and TRBJ1-3): DGGITQSPKYLFRKEGQNVTLSCEQNLNHDAMYWYRQDPGQGLRLIYYSQIVNDFQKGDIAEGYSVSREKKESFPLTVTSAQKNPTAFYLCATEPLRTGDLSGGNTIYFGEGSWLTVV.